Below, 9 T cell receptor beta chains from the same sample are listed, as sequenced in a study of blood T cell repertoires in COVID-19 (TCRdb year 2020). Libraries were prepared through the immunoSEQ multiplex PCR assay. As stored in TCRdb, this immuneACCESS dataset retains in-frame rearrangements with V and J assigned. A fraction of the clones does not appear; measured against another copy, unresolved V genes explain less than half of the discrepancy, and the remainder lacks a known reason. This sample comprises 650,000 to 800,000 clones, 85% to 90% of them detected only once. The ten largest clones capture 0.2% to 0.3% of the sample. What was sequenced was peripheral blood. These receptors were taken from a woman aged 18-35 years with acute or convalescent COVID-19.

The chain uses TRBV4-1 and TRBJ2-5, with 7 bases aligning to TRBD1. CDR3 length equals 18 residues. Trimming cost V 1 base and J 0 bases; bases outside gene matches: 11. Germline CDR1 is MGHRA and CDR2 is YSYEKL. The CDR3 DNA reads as TGCGCCAGCAGCCAAGTAAGGACAGGCCGAGGGTACCAAGAGACCCAGTACTTC. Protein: CASSQVRTGRGYQETQYF.

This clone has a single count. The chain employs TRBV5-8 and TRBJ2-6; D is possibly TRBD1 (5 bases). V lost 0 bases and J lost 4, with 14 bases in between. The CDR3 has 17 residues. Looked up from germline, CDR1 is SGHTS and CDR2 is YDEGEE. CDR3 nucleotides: TGTGCCAGCAGCTTGGCCAACTTACCAGGGGGGGCCAACGTCCTGACTTTC. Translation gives CASSLANLPGGANVLTF.

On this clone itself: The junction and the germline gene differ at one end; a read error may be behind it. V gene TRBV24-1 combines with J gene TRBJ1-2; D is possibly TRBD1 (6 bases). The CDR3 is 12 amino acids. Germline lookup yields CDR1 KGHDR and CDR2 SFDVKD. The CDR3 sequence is CAASEGGYGYTF. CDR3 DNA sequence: TGTGCCGCCAGCGAAGGGGGATATGGCTACACCTTC.

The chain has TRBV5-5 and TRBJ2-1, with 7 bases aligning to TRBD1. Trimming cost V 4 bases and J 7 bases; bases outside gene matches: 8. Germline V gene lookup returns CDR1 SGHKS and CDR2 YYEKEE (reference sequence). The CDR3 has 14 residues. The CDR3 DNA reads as TGTGCCAGCAGCCCGGGACAGAATAGGAATGAGCAGTTCTTC. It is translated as CASSPGQNRNEQFF.

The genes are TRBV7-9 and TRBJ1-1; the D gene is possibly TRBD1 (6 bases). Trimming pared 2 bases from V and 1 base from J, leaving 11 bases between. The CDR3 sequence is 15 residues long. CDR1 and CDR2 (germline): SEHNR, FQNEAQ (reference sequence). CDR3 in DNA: TGTGCCAGCAGCTTATACGGCAGGGGGAACACTGAAGCTTTCTTT. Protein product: CASSLYGRGNTEAFF. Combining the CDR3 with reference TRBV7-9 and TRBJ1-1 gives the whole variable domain DTGVSQNPRHKITKRGQNVTFRCDPISEHNRLYWYRQTLGQGPEFLTYFQNEAQLEKSRLLSDRFSAERPKGSFSTLEIQRTEQGDSAMYLCASSLYGRGNTEAFFGQGTRLTVV.

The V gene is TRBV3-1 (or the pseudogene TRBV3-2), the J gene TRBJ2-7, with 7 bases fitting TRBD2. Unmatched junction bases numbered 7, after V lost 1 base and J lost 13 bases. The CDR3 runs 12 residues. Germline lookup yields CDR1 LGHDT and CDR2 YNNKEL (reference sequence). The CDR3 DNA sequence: TGTGCCAGCAGCCAAGCGGGACTATCGTCTTACTTC. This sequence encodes CASSQAGLSSYF.

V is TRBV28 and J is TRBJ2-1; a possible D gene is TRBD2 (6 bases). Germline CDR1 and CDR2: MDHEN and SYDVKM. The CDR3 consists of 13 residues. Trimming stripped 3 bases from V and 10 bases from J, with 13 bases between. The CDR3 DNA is TGTGCCAGCAGTTTCGGAGGGTCCCCCGAGCAGTTCTTC. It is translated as CASSFGGSPEQFF. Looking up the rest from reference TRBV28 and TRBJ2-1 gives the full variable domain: DVKVTQSSRYLVKRTGEKVFLECVQDMDHENMFWYRQDPGLGLRLIYFSYDVKMKEKGDIPEGYSVSREKKERFSLILESASTNQTSMYLCASSFGGSPEQFFGPGTRLTVL.

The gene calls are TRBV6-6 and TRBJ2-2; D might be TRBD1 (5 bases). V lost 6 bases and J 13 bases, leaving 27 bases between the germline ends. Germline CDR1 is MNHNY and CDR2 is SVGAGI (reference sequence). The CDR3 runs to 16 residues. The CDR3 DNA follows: TGTGCCAGCAGACCTCTCGCCCCTGGGGCCGGGTTAGGGCTGTTTTTT. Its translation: CASRPLAPGAGLGLFF.

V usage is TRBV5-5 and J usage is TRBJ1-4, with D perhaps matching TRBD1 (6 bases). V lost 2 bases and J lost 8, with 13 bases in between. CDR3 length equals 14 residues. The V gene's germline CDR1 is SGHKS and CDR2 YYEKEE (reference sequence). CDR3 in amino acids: CASSFGRGWEKLFF. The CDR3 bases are TGTGCCAGCAGCTTCGGCAGGGGTTGGGAAAAACTGTTTTTT.